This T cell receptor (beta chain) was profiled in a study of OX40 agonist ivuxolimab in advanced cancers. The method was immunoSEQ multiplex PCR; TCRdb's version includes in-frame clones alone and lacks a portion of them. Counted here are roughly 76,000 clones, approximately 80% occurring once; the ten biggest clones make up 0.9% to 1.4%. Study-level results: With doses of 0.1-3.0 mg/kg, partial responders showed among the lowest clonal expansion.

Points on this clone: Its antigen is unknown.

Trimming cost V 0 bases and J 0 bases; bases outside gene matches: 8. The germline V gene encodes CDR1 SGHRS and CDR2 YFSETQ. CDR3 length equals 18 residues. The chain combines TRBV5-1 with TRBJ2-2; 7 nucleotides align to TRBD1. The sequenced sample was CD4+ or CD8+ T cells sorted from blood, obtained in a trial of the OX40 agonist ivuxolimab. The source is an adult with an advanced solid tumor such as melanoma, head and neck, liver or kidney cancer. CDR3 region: CASSLDPPGTANTGELFF. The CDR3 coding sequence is TGCGCCAGCAGCTTGGACCCACCCGGGACAGCGAACACCGGGGAGCTGTTTTTT. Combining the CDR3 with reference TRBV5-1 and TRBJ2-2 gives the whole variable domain KAGVTQTPRYLIKTRGQQVTLSCSPISGHRSVSWYQQTPGQGLQFLFEYFSETQRNKGNFPGRFSGRQFSNSRSEMNVSTLELGDSALYLCASSLDPPGTANTGELFFGEGSRLTVL.